The rows below give T cell receptor beta chains drawn from one sample of a study of vaccination effects on CD4 cells after COVID-19. Libraries were prepared by immunoSEQ multiplex PCR; TCRdb keeps only in-frame clonotypes and omits some of them. Of 65,000 or so clones in the sample, approximately 76% are singletons; the top ten hold around 2.8%. Their cognate antigens are unknown. Specimen: CD4+ T cells from PBMCs cultured with HCoV-NL63 spike peptides, collected before COVID-19 vaccination. The origin of the receptors is a human donor who received a COVID-19 vaccine. The CDR3 runs from the conserved cysteine through the conserved F or W. The order of the fields is J gene, D gene, V gene, clone size, CDR3 protein, CDR3 DNA. A D gene is named only where the DNA matches it firmly. Only part of the rows carry a size: once, few, many, or a class if the clone is expanded.

>TRBJ2-1|.|TRBV5-1|.
CASSFPSRGLDNEQFF
TGCGCCAGCAGCTTTCCTTCCAGGGGTTTAGACAATGAGCAGTTCTTC
>TRBJ1-3|.|TRBV6-5|few
CASSYRDRGNTIYF
TGTGCCAGCAGTTACCGCGACAGGGGAAACACCATATATTTT
>TRBJ2-3|TRBD2|TRBV6-2/TRBV6-3|few
CASSSYGGGFGDTQYF
TGTGCCAGCAGCAGTTATGGGGGAGGGTTCGGAGATACGCAGTATTTT
>TRBJ2-1|.|TRBV3-1/TRBV3-2|.
CASSQAPGVFNEQFF
TGTGCCAGCAGCCAAGCTCCGGGGGTCTTTAATGAGCAGTTCTTC
>TRBJ2-3|TRBD2|TRBV7-2|.
CASSLVGSGALTDTQYF
TGTGCCAGCAGCTTAGTGGGTAGCGGGGCCCTCACAGATACGCAGTATTTT
>TRBJ2-3|.|TRBV27|.
CASTPNTGDTQYF
TGTGCCAGCACGCCCAATACAGGGGATACGCAGTATTTT
>TRBJ1-2|.|TRBV7-9|.
CASSLWESYGYTF
TGTGCCAGCAGCTTATGGGAATCCTATGGCTACACCTTC
>TRBJ2-3|.|TRBV7-3|.
CASSLWGAQSSTDTQYF
TGTGCCAGCAGCTTATGGGGGGCTCAGTCTAGCACAGATACGCAGTATTTT
>TRBJ1-5|.|TRBV28|.
CASSLTGQYSNQPQHF
TGTGCCAGCAGTTTAACCGGACAGTATAGCAATCAGCCCCAGCATTTT
>TRBJ1-6|TRBD1|TRBV30|.
CAWSVTRLTGSFNSPLHF
TGTGCCTGGAGTGTAACGAGGCTGACAGGGAGTTTCAATTCACCCCTCCACTTT
>TRBJ2-2|.|TRBV7-2|.
CASSFEPTGELFF
TGTGCCAGCAGCTTTGAACCAACCGGGGAGCTGTTTTTT
>TRBJ1-5|TRBD1|TRBV7-8|.
CASTIGQGYNQPQHF
TGTGCCAGCACCATCGGACAGGGGTACAATCAGCCCCAGCATTTT
>TRBJ1-6|.|TRBV12-3/TRBV12-4|.
CASSFPYSPLHF
TGTGCCAGCAGTTTCCCCTATTCACCCCTCCACTTT
>TRBJ1-3|.|TRBV7-2|.
CASSPRTGNTIYF
TGTGCCAGCAGCCCCCGGACTGGAAACACCATATATTTT
>TRBJ2-2|TRBD2|TRBV27|once
CASSLYNPLAANTGELFF
TGTGCCAGCAGTTTATACAACCCACTAGCGGCGAACACCGGGGAGCTGTTTTTT
>TRBJ2-1|.|TRBV27|.
CASSWGGINEQFF
TGTGCCAGCAGTTGGGGAGGTATAAATGAGCAGTTCTTC
>TRBJ2-1|TRBD1|TRBV19|.
CASRIPGQGANEQFF
TGTGCCAGTAGGATCCCGGGACAGGGGGCGAATGAGCAGTTCTTC
>TRBJ1-1|.|TRBV13|.
CASSSRTNTEAFF
TGTGCCAGCAGCTCTCGGACGAACACTGAAGCTTTCTTT
>TRBJ1-3|.|TRBV14|.
CASSYQDLFRTGNTIYF
TGTGCCAGCAGCTACCAGGACCTGTTTCGGACTGGAAACACCATATATTTT
>TRBJ2-3|TRBD1|TRBV19|few
CASRRDRGGADTQYF
TGTGCCAGTAGAAGGGACAGGGGAGGCGCAGATACGCAGTATTTT
>TRBJ1-6|TRBD1|TRBV19|.
CASSIPTGGNGSPLHF
TGTGCCAGTAGTATCCCAACAGGGGGCAACGGGTCACCCCTCCACTTT
>TRBJ1-4|TRBD1|TRBV5-1|.
CASSLNRGENQKLFF
TGCGCCAGCAGCTTGAACAGGGGGGAAAATCAAAAACTGTTTTTT
>TRBJ2-5|.|TRBV14|.
CASSQDLIQETQYF
TGTGCCAGCAGCCAAGATCTAATACAAGAGACCCAGTACTTC
>TRBJ1-5|.|TRBV7-2|.
CASSLFGEDNQPQHF
TGTGCCAGCAGCTTATTCGGGGAGGACAATCAGCCCCAGCATTTT
>TRBJ2-2|.|TRBV5-4|.
CASSLQDTGELFF
TGTGCCAGCAGCTTGCAGGACACCGGGGAGCTGTTTTTT
>TRBJ1-1|.|TRBV14|.
CASSQSLNTEAFF
TGTGCCAGCAGCCAAAGTCTGAACACTGAAGCTTTCTTT
>TRBJ1-5|.|TRBV6-1|.
CASSDGPANQPQHF
TGTGCCAGCAGTGATGGGCCTGCCAATCAGCCCCAGCATTTT
>TRBJ1-4|TRBD1|TRBV7-2|.
CASSSRTGLEKLFF
TGTGCCAGCAGCTCCAGGACAGGGTTAGAAAAACTGTTTTTT
>TRBJ2-5|.|TRBV5-5|.
CASSLATTSGRETQYF
TGTGCCAGCAGCTTGGCCACAACATCCGGCAGGGAGACCCAGTACTTC
>TRBJ1-1|.|TRBV19|few
CASSPWRGGRAEAFF
TGTGCCAGTAGTCCCTGGAGGGGAGGAAGAGCTGAAGCTTTCTTT
>TRBJ1-1|TRBD1|TRBV5-6|.
CASSFDRVGTEAFF
TGTGCCAGCAGCTTTGACAGGGTAGGGACTGAAGCTTTCTTT
>TRBJ2-4|.|TRBV23-1|.
CASSHLGKNIQYF
TGCGCCAGCAGTCACTTGGGCAAAAACATTCAGTACTTC
>TRBJ2-3|TRBD2|TRBV7-2|.
CASSPGGLAGIDTQYF
TGTGCCAGCAGCCCGGGGGGGCTAGCGGGGATAGATACGCAGTATTTT
>TRBJ1-2|.|TRBV29-1|once
CSASWGLGYGYTF
TGCAGCGCCTCCTGGGGGCTCGGCTATGGCTACACCTTC
>TRBJ1-1|.|TRBV10-1|.
CASSESKFWGDEAFF
TGCGCCAGCAGTGAGTCCAAATTTTGGGGAGATGAAGCTTTCTTT
>TRBJ1-6|.|TRBV18|.
CASSPSGANSPLHF
TGTGCCAGCTCACCCAGTGGGGCCAATTCACCCCTCCACTTT
>TRBJ1-5|.|TRBV6-2/TRBV6-3|few
CASSYTTRPQHF
TGTGCCAGCAGTTACACGACGAGGCCCCAGCATTTT
>TRBJ1-5|.|TRBV7-9|.
CASSSKDSNQPQHF
TGTGCCAGCAGCTCCAAAGATAGCAATCAGCCCCAGCATTTT
>TRBJ1-1|.|TRBV5-1|.
CASSLGGNPGDTEAFF
TGCGCCAGCAGCTTGGGGGGAAACCCGGGGGACACTGAAGCTTTCTTT
>TRBJ2-2|.|TRBV10-1|.
CASSTQGFGELFF
TGCGCCAGCAGCACACAGGGATTTGGGGAGCTGTTTTTT
>TRBJ2-5|.|TRBV3-1/TRBV3-2|.
CASSQVNSQETQYF
TGTGCCAGCAGCCAAGTAAACAGCCAAGAGACCCAGTACTTC
>TRBJ2-3|.|TRBV5-1|.
CASSVGTEWGDTQYF
TGCGCCAGCAGCGTAGGGACGGAATGGGGGGATACGCAGTATTTT
>TRBJ1-2|.|TRBV10-3|few
CAISERPENYGYTF
TGTGCCATCAGTGAGCGCCCCGAAAACTATGGCTACACCTTC
>TRBJ2-3|.|TRBV5-1|.
CASSSSPGSNTDTQYF
TGCGCCAGCAGCTCGTCCCCGGGGTCTAACACAGATACGCAGTATTTT
>TRBJ2-5|TRBD2|TRBV9|.
CASSVAGLAGRETQYF
TGTGCCAGCAGCGTAGCCGGGCTAGCGGGGCGAGAGACCCAGTACTTC
>TRBJ1-1|.|TRBV5-1|.
CASSLLPDENTEAFF
TGCGCCAGCAGCTTGCTCCCGGACGAGAACACTGAAGCTTTCTTT
>TRBJ1-1|.|TRBV18|.
CASSPMLGVNTEAFF
TGTGCCAGCTCACCAATGTTAGGAGTTAACACTGAAGCTTTCTTT
>TRBJ1-2|.|TRBV5-4|.
CASSSPGLNYGYTF
TGTGCCAGCAGCTCGCCCGGACTGAACTATGGCTACACCTTC
>TRBJ2-2|TRBD2|TRBV19|.
CASSILAGGTGELFF
TGTGCCAGTAGTATCCTGGCGGGGGGCACCGGGGAGCTGTTTTTT
>TRBJ2-1|TRBD1|TRBV5-1|.
CASSRGQGAVQFF
TGCGCCAGCAGCCGGGGACAGGGGGCTGTCCAGTTCTTC